These 18 T cell receptor beta chains share one sample of origin, sequenced in a study of technical replicates of blood from a few donors. TCRdb's table, derived via immunoSEQ multiplex PCR, lists solely in-frame clones and lacks some. Of roughly 80,000 clones listed, about 97% are singletons. The sequencing input was T cells isolated from PBMCs. The receptors stem from a human donor in good health.

V usage is TRBV7-6 and J usage is TRBJ2-7; D perhaps matches TRBD2 (6 bases). Germline V gene data show CDR1 as SGHVS and CDR2 as FNYEAQ. The CDR3 consists of 14 residues. The germline V and J ends were trimmed by 2 bases and 4 bases, with 12 bases remaining between them. The CDR3 bases are TGTGCCAGCAGCTTATTCGGGAGAGGTTACGAGCAGTACTTC. This translates into CASSLFGRGYEQYF. Filled out from reference TRBV7-6 and TRBJ2-7, the complete variable domain reads GAGVSQSPRYKVTKRGQDVALRCDPISGHVSLYWYRQALGQGPEFLTYFNYEAQQDKSGLPNDRFSAERPEGSISTLTIQRTEQRDSAMYRCASSLFGRGYEQYFGPGTRLTVT.

This rearrangement joins TRBV18 to TRBJ1-1; D perhaps matches TRBD1 (5 bases). Trimming took 3 bases from V and 2 from J, leaving 10 bases between them. CDR3 size: 14 residues. Germline-derived CDR1 and CDR2 are KGHSH and LQKENI. The CDR3 reads CASSPSGGNTEAFF. DNA for the CDR3: TGTGCCAGCTCACCCTCCGGGGGTAACACTGAAGCTTTCTTT.

This chain connects TRBV4-1 to TRBJ1-5, with TRBD1 as a possible D gene (6 bases). CDR1 and CDR2 from the germline V gene are MGHRA and YSYEKL. CDR3 size: 14 residues. V lost 4 bases, J lost 6 bases, and 13 bases lay in between. The CDR3 region is CASSLAGAAQPQHF. The CDR3 DNA follows: TGCGCCAGCAGCCTTGCAGGGGCGGCTCAGCCCCAGCATTTT.

The chain links TRBV10-3 to TRBJ1-2; 8 bases match TRBD1. The V gene's germline CDR1 is ENHRY and CDR2 SYGVKD. The CDR3 sequence is 14 residues long. The junction had 8 bases not matched to a gene; V was cut back by 3 bases and J by 8 bases. CDR3 residues: CAISDQDRGKGYTF. CDR3 DNA sequence: TGTGCCATCAGTGATCAAGACAGGGGAAAGGGCTACACCTTC.

The V gene is TRBV6-6, the J gene TRBJ1-2; no definite D call. CDR1 MNHNY and CDR2 SVGAGI come from the germline V gene (reference sequence). Trimming left V 6 bases short and J 5 bases short, with 10 bases between. CDR3 size: 12 residues. CDR3 in amino acids: CASSWQDYGYTF. CDR3 DNA sequence: TGTGCCAGCAGCTGGCAGGATTATGGCTACACCTTC.

The genes are TRBV6-1 and TRBJ1-6; TRBD1 agrees at 10 bases. There are 20 residues in the CDR3. V gave up 2 bases and J gave up 6 bases; unmatched junction bases: 16. Germline-derived CDR1 and CDR2 are MNHNS and SASEGT. The CDR3 protein is CASSERWGTGVYLGNSPLHF. CDR3 sequence (DNA): TGTGCCAGCAGTGAACGGTGGGGGACAGGGGTTTATTTGGGTAATTCACCCCTCCACTTT.

The CDR3 DNA reads as TGTGCCAGCAGTTCCTTCGGACGGGAAAACACCATATATTTT. It specifies CASSSFGRENTIYF. The chain carries TRBV6-6 and TRBJ1-3; D is uncertain. Germline V gives CDR1 MNHNY, CDR2 SVGAGI (reference sequence). V lost 4 bases, J lost 6 bases, and 13 bases lay in between. The CDR3 consists of 14 residues.

The chain is built from TRBV27 and TRBJ2-1, with D perhaps matching TRBD2 (5 bases). Per germline, CDR1 MNHEY and CDR2 SMNVEV (reference sequence). The V and J ends lost 2 bases and 9 bases respectively, with 11 bases between them. This CDR3 spans 13 amino acids. For the CDR3, the DNA is TGTGCCAGCAGTTTAACAGTACGGGGTGAGCAGTTCTTC. Amino acid sequence: CASSLTVRGEQFF.

The chain employs TRBV28 and TRBJ2-7; 10 positions agree with TRBD1. The CDR3 has 17 amino acids. The J segment lost 0 bases and the V segment lost 5 bases, leaving 10 bases of the junction unmatched. CDR1 and CDR2 from the germline V gene are MDHEN and SYDVKM. CDR3 protein: CASSLRGTGDVSYEQYF. CDR3 DNA: TGTGCCAGCAGTCTCCGGGGGACAGGGGATGTCTCCTACGAGCAGTACTTC.

The J gene is TRBJ1-1, the V gene TRBV7-2, with a possible D match to TRBD1 (6 bases). Germline V gene lookup returns CDR1 SGHTA and CDR2 FQGNSA. Trimming shortened V by 1 base and J by 6 bases, and 24 bases separated the two germline ends. CDR3 length: 18 amino acids. This chain's CDR3 is CASSLVPIVLQGYAEAFF. The DNA for the CDR3 is TGTGCCAGCAGCTTAGTTCCTATCGTGTTACAGGGCTACGCTGAAGCTTTCTTT.

The gene calls are TRBV15 and TRBJ2-2; D perhaps matches TRBD1 (5 bases). Trimming pared 2 bases from V and 1 base from J, leaving 11 bases between. Germline V CDR1 and CDR2: LNHNV, YYDKDF (reference sequence). This CDR3 contains 16 residues. The CDR3 protein is CATSRSDRMNTGELFF. The CDR3 nucleotides are TGTGCCACCAGCAGATCAGACAGAATGAACACCGGGGAGCTGTTTTTT.

The genes are TRBV9 and TRBJ2-1; a weak D match, TRBD2 (5 bases). Germline-derived CDR1 and CDR2 are SGDLS and YYNGEE. The CDR3 runs to 16 residues. V was trimmed by 4 bases and J by 7 bases, leaving 21 bases between them. CDR3 in DNA: TGTGCCAGCAGCATAAAGGCTGGTGTAGGAGGAAATGAGCAGTTCTTC. Its translation: CASSIKAGVGGNEQFF.

The chain is built from TRBV11-3 and TRBJ2-3, with TRBD2 identical over 7 bases. The V segment lost 1 base and the J segment 6 bases; nucleotides outside the gene matches: 4. There are 14 residues in the CDR3. Germline CDR1 reads SGHNT; CDR2 reads YENEEA. As DNA, the CDR3 is TGTGCCAGCAGCTTAGGCCGGGAGGCGGATACGCAGTATTTT. It codes for CASSLGREADTQYF.

The gene calls are TRBV12-5 and TRBJ2-3, with a tentative D call TRBD1 (6 bases). Germline values: CDR1 LGHNT, CDR2 FRNRAP. V gave up 1 base and J gave up 3 bases, with 8 bases separating them. The CDR3 runs to 14 residues. The chain's CDR3 is CASGLGQVTDTQYF. The CDR3 DNA sequence: TGTGCTAGTGGTTTGGGACAGGTGACAGATACGCAGTATTTT.

In nucleotides, the CDR3 is TGTGCCAGCAGTCCGCAGGGGCCTAGTTCTAACACTGAAGCTTTCTTT. Amino acid sequence: CASSPQGPSSNTEAFF. This chain uses TRBV27 with TRBJ1-1; a possible D gene is TRBD1 (6 bases). Germline assignment: CDR1 MNHEY and CDR2 SMNVEV (reference sequence). The CDR3 consists of 16 residues. With 5 bases removed from V and 2 bases from J, the gap between germline ends came to 18 bases.

This chain joins TRBV7-9 and TRBJ1-2; possibly TRBD1 for D (6 bases). The CDR3 is 16 amino acids. Trimming took 6 bases from V and 4 from J, leaving 21 bases between them. Germline V gene data show CDR1 as SEHNR and CDR2 as FQNEAQ (reference sequence). CDR3 bases: TGTGCCAGCAGACCCAAACCAGGGGAGAGGGGCTATGGCTACACCTTC. As protein: CASRPKPGERGYGYTF.

This clone was picked up one time. This chain links TRBV6-5 with TRBJ1-5; TRBD1 matches at 7 bases. Unmatched junction bases numbered 3, after V lost 5 bases and J lost 5 bases. The germline V gene has CDR1 MNHEY and CDR2 SVGAGI. This CDR3 is 13 amino acids long. The CDR3, as DNA: TGTGCCAGCAGTCGAACAGGGGATCAGCCCCAGCATTTT. This encodes CASSRTGDQPQHF.

The CDR3 region is CASSFFRTGANTEAFF. The CDR3 DNA reads TGTGCCAGCAGCTTCTTCAGAACAGGAGCGAACACTGAAGCTTTCTTT. This chain connects TRBV7-2 to TRBJ1-1, with D maybe TRBD1 (5 bases). The CDR3 has 16 amino acids. Trimming removed 3 bases at V and 1 base at J, with 15 bases between. Germline loops: CDR1 SGHTA, CDR2 FQGNSA.